Listed below are T cell receptor beta chains from one sample, sequenced in a study of regulatory T cells in long-lasting Graves disease. Each CDR3 protein is one row after TCRdb ran MiXCR on the multiplex PCR reads. Counted here are around 400,000 distinct CDR3 sequences, over 12% occurring once; the ten biggest clones make up over 7.5%. The same data also contributed to another study, on T cells in Graves' hyperthyroidism and ophthalmopathy.

Sequencing used peripheral blood mononuclear cells (PBMCs), obtained at new diagnosis, from a patient treated with antithyroid drugs. These receptors were collected from a woman aged 40 to 55 with Graves disease. Each CDR3 is given without its conserved first and last residue.

V gene: TRBV15; J gene: TRBJ2-2; CDR3 protein: ATSRTPGLGPLGGLF
V gene: TRBV7-2; J gene: TRBJ2-1; CDR3 protein: ASSQGPEGEQF
V gene: TRBV19; J gene: TRBJ2-7; CDR3 protein: ASSMSSGSYEQY
V gene: TRBV5-1; J gene: TRBJ1-1; CDR3 protein: ASSSGGGHTEAF
V gene: TRBV14; J gene: TRBJ2-1; CDR3 protein: ASSQGVLSSYNEQF
V gene: TRBV6-1; J gene: TRBJ2-7; CDR3 protein: ASSEGVAGGLYEQY
V gene: TRBV7-9; J gene: TRBJ2-3; CDR3 protein: ASSFGTATDTQY
V gene: TRBV5-1; J gene: TRBJ1-5; CDR3 protein: ASRVDWNQPQH
V gene: TRBV2; J gene: TRBJ2-3; CDR3 protein: ASTKGLAGALDTQY
V gene: TRBV7-9; J gene: TRBJ1-5; CDR3 protein: ASSLARSQPQH
V gene: TRBV2; J gene: TRBJ2-3; CDR3 protein: ASKGAGGPDTQY
V gene: TRBV20-1; J gene: TRBJ2-1; CDR3 protein: SARDPVAGDGEQF
V gene: TRBV7-2; J gene: TRBJ2-7; CDR3 protein: ASKSTSGNPYEQY
V gene: TRBV20-1; J gene: TRBJ1-1; CDR3 protein: SARLPRTGVNTEAF
V gene: TRBV20-1; J gene: TRBJ1-6; CDR3 protein: SAREGTANSPLH
V gene: TRBV28; J gene: TRBJ2-7; CDR3 protein: ASSLRRIEQY
V gene: TRBV13; J gene: TRBJ2-1; CDR3 protein: ASTLGASGYNEQF
V gene: TRBV12-3/TRBV12-4; J gene: TRBJ2-1; CDR3 protein: ARPRRGGGCYNEQF
V gene: TRBV6-1; J gene: TRBJ2-5; CDR3 protein: ASSELTETQY
V gene: TRBV7-2; J gene: TRBJ1-1; CDR3 protein: ASSLEYGNTEAF
V gene: TRBV3-1; J gene: TRBJ2-1; CDR3 protein: ASSKYSGYNEQF
V gene: TRBV12-3/TRBV12-4; J gene: TRBJ2-2; CDR3 protein: ASSLEGTVTGELF
V gene: TRBV11-3; J gene: TRBJ2-5; CDR3 protein: ASSLRKGRETQY
V gene: TRBV28; J gene: TRBJ2-5; CDR3 protein: ASSFTGVGETQY
V gene: TRBV5-4; J gene: TRBJ1-4; CDR3 protein: ASSPGGTGGEKLF
V gene: TRBV11-2; J gene: TRBJ1-1; CDR3 protein: ASSTDVNTEAF
V gene: TRBV20-1; J gene: TRBJ2-1; CDR3 protein: SVLSGSPGNEQF
V gene: TRBV3-1; J gene: TRBJ2-1; CDR3 protein: ASSYDNEQF
V gene: TRBV28; J gene: TRBJ2-7; CDR3 protein: ASSPDREGYEQY
V gene: TRBV4-3; J gene: TRBJ2-4; CDR3 protein: ASSPVGSGAKNIQY
V gene: TRBV7-9; J gene: TRBJ1-1; CDR3 protein: ASSRTGMGTEAF
V gene: TRBV5-4; J gene: TRBJ1-3; CDR3 protein: ASSLEGTAGNTIY
V gene: TRBV2; J gene: TRBJ2-3; CDR3 protein: ASIPLPLGTSGRAANTQY
V gene: TRBV2; J gene: TRBJ2-6; CDR3 protein: ASRAGGFGANVLT
V gene: TRBV30; J gene: TRBJ2-7; CDR3 protein: AWSRGFGSYEQY
V gene: TRBV24-1; J gene: TRBJ2-5; CDR3 protein: ATSDWSSGQETQY